This T cell receptor beta chain was sequenced in a study of response to subunit inactivated influenza vaccine. The CDR3 runs 15 residues. After removal of 3 bases from V and 3 bases from J, the junction contained 5 bases not matched to a gene. TCRdb fed the RT-PCR reads into MiXCR, producing one record per CDR3 protein. The sample yields 500,000 to 600,000 distinct CDR3 sequences, approximately 10% seen once. Another study also made use of these data, one on T cells expressing NK-cell markers. That work states: 5'RACE template switching built TCR beta cDNA with unique molecular identifiers.

The source was PBMCs from blood, collected on the day of vaccination. V gene TRBV12-3 or TRBV12-4 combines with J gene TRBJ2-1; 7 bases line up with TRBD2. This TCR was recovered from a man aged 45-65 years who received an inactivated influenza vaccine. The CDR3: CASSLGRGIYNEQFF. CDR3 nucleotides: TGTGCCAGCAGTTTGGGGCGGGGGATCTACAATGAGCAGTTCTTC.